One and the same sample provided the 11 T cell receptor beta chains below, sequenced in a study of cytomegalovirus exposure and HLA in healthy donors. This PCR relied on a set of 60 Vbeta primers and 13 Jbeta primers. Sequencing used immunoSEQ multiplex PCR; TCRdb keeps in-frame clones, though not all of them. Of 100,000 or so clones listed, 60% to 85% are singletons. Input material: PBMCs. The receptors shown here come from a female donor in good health and CMV-seropositive.

The gene calls are TRBV7-8 and TRBJ2-1, with D perhaps matching TRBD2 (6 bases). Germline V gene sequence: CDR1 SGHVS, CDR2 FQNEAQ. The length of the CDR3 is 13 residues. V was trimmed by 5 bases and J by 7 bases, leaving 12 bases between them. The CDR3 region has the DNA TGTGCCAGCAGCGGACGACTAGGAAATGAGCAGTTCTTC. As protein: CASSGRLGNEQFF.

This chain joins TRBV18 and TRBJ2-1, with D tentatively TRBD1 (5 bases). Germline-derived CDR1 and CDR2 are KGHSH and LQKENI. The CDR3 is 14 residues long. Deletions cut 6 bases from V and 6 bases from J, with 15 bases between. The DNA of the CDR3 is TGTGCCAGCTCGCCCGGATCCCAGGGCAATGAGCAGTTCTTC. Its translation: CASSPGSQGNEQFF.

The V call is TRBV28, the J call TRBJ2-7; D ambiguous. V was cut by 4 bases and J by 6 bases, with 19 bases left in between. The CDR3 sequence is 15 residues long. The V gene's germline CDR1 is MDHEN and CDR2 SYDVKM. The CDR3 protein is CASSSRAPPSGEQYF. The CDR3 DNA sequence: TGTGCCAGCAGTTCTAGAGCACCCCCCAGTGGCGAGCAGTACTTC.

The rearrangement uses TRBV6-5 and TRBJ1-1; D remains ambiguous. V was clipped by 6 bases and J by 0 bases, with 14 bases between them. Per the germline V gene, CDR1 is MNHEY and CDR2 is SVGAGI. This CDR3 has 15 residues. As DNA, the CDR3 is TGTGCCAGCAGACTAACGTTGACGGTGAACACTGAAGCTTTCTTT. This codes for CASRLTLTVNTEAFF.

This clone was seen once. This chain joins TRBV9 and TRBJ2-3; 7 nucleotides agree with TRBD1. After removal of 3 bases from V and 2 bases from J, the junction contained 3 bases not matched to a gene. From germline, CDR1 is SGDLS and CDR2 YYNGEE. This CDR3 has 14 residues. Written as DNA, the CDR3 is TGTGCCAGCAGCGCGACAGGGTCCACAGATACGCAGTATTTT. The encoded protein is CASSATGSTDTQYF.

This chain joins TRBV19 and TRBJ2-1; D is undetermined. Per germline, CDR1 LNHDA and CDR2 SQIVND (reference sequence). The V gene lost 3 bases and the J gene lost 0 bases, with 15 bases spanning the gap. The CDR3 runs 17 residues. In DNA form, the CDR3 reads TGTGCCAGTAGTATCCGACACAAGGCACACTCCTACAATGAGCAGTTCTTC. It specifies CASSIRHKAHSYNEQFF.

This clone was recorded once. The rearrangement links TRBV19 to TRBJ1-4; D not certain. CDR3 length equals 14 residues. Per the germline V gene, CDR1 is LNHDA and CDR2 is SQIVND (reference sequence). The V and J ends lost 5 bases and 8 bases respectively, with 15 bases between them. The CDR3: CASSSPPEEEKLFF. CDR3 DNA: TGTGCCAGTAGTTCCCCCCCTGAGGAAGAAAAACTGTTTTTT.

The rearrangement joins TRBV5-4 to TRBJ1-1; D possibly corresponds to TRBD1 (5 bases). With 2 bases removed from V and 0 bases from J, the gap between germline ends came to 11 bases. From germline, CDR1 is SGHNT and CDR2 YYREEE (reference sequence). This CDR3 comprises 15 residues. The CDR3 spells CASSFRQNLNTEAFF. CDR3 DNA sequence: TGTGCCAGCAGCTTCCGACAGAACTTGAACACTGAAGCTTTCTTT.

This chain uses TRBV10-3 with TRBJ2-2; 8 positions match TRBD2. Unmatched junction bases numbered 11, after V lost 0 bases and J lost 5 bases. CDR1 is ENHRY and CDR2 is SYGVKD in the germline V gene. There are 18 residues in the CDR3. The chain's CDR3 is CAISESQGLVLITGELFF. In DNA form, the CDR3 reads TGTGCCATCAGTGAGTCGCAGGGACTAGTGCTAATAACCGGGGAGCTGTTTTTT.

This clone turned up a few times. V is TRBV30 and J is TRBJ1-5; D not certain. The CDR3 length is 14 residues. The germline V gene has CDR1 GTSNPN and CDR2 SVGIG (reference sequence). Trimming took off 0 bases at V and 3 bases at J, with 9 bases between the two ends. CDR3 bases: TGTGCCTGGAGTGTAATGAGAGCCAATCAGCCCCAGCATTTT. Translating gives CAWSVMRANQPQHF.

The chain is built from TRBV6-4 and TRBJ2-1, with 9 positions matching TRBD2. With 4 bases clipped from V and 8 bases from J, the junction kept 3 bases outside the gene matches. The germline gives CDR1 MRHNA, CDR2 SNTAGT. There are 13 residues in the CDR3. The CDR3 DNA reads TGTGCCAGCAGTGCCAGCGGGGGGTATGAGCAGTTCTTC. Translating gives CASSASGGYEQFF.